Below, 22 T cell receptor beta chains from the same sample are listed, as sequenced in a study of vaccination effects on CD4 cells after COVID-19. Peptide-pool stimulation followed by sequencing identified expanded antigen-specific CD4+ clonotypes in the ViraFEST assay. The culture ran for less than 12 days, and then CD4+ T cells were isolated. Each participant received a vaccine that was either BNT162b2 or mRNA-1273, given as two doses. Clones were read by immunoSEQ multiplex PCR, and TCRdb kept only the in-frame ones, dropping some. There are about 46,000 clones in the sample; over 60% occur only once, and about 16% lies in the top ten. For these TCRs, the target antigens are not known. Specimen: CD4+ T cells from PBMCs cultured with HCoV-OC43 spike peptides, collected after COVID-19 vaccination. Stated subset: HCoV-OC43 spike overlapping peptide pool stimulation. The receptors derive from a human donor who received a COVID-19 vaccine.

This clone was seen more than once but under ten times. The CDR3 region is CASSIDRGTEAFF. CDR3 sequence (DNA): TGTGCCAGTAGTATCGACAGGGGAACTGAAGCTTTCTTT. The V and J genes are TRBV19 and TRBJ1-1; TRBD1 matches 8 bases. CDR1 is LNHDA and CDR2 is SQIVND in the germline V gene (reference sequence). V shed 3 bases and J 5 bases; nucleotides not matched to a gene: 2. This CDR3 contains 13 residues.

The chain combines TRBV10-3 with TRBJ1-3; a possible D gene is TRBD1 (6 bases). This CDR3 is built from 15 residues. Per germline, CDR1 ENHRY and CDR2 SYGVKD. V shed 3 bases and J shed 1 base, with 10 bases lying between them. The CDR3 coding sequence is TGTGCCATCAGTGACGGACAGAATTCTGGAAACACCATATATTTT. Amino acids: CAISDGQNSGNTIYF.

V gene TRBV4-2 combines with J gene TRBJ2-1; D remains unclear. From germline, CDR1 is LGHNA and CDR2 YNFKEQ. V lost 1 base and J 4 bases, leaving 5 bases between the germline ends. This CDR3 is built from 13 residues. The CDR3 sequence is CASSQGGYNEQFF. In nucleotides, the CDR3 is TGTGCCAGCAGCCAAGGGGGTTACAATGAGCAGTTCTTC.

CDR3 coding DNA: TGTGCCAGCAGCAGCCCCGAGTGGGGGAAGGACACTGAAGCTTTCTTT. Its protein is CASSSPEWGKDTEAFF. J is TRBJ1-1 and V is TRBV7-8, with a possible D match to TRBD1 (5 bases). Germline assignment: CDR1 SGHVS and CDR2 FQNEAQ. The V gene lost 5 bases and the J gene lost 3 bases, with 19 bases spanning the gap. CDR3 size: 16 residues.

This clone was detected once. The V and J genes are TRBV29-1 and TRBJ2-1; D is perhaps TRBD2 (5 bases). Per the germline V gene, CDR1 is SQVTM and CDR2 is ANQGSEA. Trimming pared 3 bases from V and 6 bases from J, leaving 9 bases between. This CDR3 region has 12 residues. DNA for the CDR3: TGCAGCGTTGATGAGGGAACCAATGAGCAGTTCTTC. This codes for CSVDEGTNEQFF.

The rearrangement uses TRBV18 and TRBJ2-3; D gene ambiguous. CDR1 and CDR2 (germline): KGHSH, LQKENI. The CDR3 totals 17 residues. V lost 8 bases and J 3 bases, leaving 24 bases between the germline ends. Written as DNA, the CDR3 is TGTGCCAGCACAGCCTCGGCGGTTGGCACGTCTACAGATACGCAGTATTTT. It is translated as CASTASAVGTSTDTQYF.

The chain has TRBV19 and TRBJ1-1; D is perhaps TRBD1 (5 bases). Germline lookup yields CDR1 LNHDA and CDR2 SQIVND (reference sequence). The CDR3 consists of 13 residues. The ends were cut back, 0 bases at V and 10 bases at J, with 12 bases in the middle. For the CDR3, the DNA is TGTGCCAGTAGTATAGATAAAGGGGCCGTAGCTTTCTTT. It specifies CASSIDKGAVAFF.

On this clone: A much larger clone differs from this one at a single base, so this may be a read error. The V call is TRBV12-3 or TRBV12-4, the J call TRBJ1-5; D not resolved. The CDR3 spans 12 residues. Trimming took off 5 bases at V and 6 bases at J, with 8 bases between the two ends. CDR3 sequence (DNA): TGTGCCAGCAGTCCCTCGGGTCAGCCCCAGCATTTT. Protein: CASSPSGQPQHF.

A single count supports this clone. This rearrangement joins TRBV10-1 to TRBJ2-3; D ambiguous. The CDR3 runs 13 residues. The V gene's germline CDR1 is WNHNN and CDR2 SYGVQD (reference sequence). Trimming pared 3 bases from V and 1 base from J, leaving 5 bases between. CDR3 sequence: CASSDEGTDTQYF. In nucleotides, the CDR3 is TGCGCCAGCAGTGACGAGGGCACAGATACGCAGTATTTT.

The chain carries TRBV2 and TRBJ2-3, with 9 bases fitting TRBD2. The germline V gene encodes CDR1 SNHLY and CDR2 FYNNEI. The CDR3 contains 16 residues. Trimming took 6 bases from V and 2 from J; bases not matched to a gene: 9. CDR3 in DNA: TGTGCCAGCAGACATCGACTAGCGGAGACCACAGATACGCAGTATTTT. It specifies CASRHRLAETTDTQYF. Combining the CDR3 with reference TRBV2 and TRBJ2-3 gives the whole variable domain EPEVTQTPSHQVTQMGQEVILRCVPISNHLYFYWYRQILGQKVEFLVSFYNNEISEKSEIFDDQFSVERPDGSNFTLKIRSTKLEDSAMYFCASRHRLAETTDTQYFGPGTRLTVL.

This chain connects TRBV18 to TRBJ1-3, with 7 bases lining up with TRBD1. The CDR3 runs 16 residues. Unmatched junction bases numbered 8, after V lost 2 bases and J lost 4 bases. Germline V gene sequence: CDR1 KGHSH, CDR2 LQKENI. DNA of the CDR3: TGTGCCAGCTCACCATTTGACAGGGCATCCGGAAACACCATATATTTT. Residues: CASSPFDRASGNTIYF.

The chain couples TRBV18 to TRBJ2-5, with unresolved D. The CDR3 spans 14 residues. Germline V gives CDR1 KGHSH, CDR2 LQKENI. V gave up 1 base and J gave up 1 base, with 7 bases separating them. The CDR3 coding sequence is TGTGCCAGCTCACCACGCTCCTCCCAAGAGACCCAGTACTTC. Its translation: CASSPRSSQETQYF.

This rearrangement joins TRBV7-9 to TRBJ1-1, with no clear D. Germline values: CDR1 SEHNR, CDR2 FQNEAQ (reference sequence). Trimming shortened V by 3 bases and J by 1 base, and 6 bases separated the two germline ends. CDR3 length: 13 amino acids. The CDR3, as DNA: TGTGCCAGCAGCTTTGTAGGGAACACTGAAGCTTTCTTT. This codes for CASSFVGNTEAFF.

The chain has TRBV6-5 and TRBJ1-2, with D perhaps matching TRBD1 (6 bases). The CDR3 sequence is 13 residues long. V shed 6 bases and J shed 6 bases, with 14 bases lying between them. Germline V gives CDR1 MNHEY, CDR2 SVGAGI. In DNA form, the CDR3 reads TGTGCCAGCAGCCAACAGGGAGTAAATGGCTACACCTTC. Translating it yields CASSQQGVNGYTF.

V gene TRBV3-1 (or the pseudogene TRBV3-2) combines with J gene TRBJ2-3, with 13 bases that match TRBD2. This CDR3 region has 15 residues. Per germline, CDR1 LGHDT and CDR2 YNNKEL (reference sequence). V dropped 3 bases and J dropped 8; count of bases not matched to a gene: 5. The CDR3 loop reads CASSQDGLAGVTQYF. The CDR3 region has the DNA TGTGCCAGCAGCCAGGACGGACTAGCGGGGGTTACGCAGTATTTT.

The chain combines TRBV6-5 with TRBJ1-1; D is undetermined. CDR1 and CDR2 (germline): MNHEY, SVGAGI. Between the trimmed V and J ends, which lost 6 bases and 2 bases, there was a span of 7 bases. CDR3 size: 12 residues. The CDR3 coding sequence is TGTGCCAGCAGGACGACAAACACTGAAGCTTTCTTT. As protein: CASRTTNTEAFF.

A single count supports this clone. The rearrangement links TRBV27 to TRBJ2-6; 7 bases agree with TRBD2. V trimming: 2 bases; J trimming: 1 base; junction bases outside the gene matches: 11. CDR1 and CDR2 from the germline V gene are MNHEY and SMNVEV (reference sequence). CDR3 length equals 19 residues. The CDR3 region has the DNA TGTGCCAGCAGTTTAATTGGGGAGGGCAGATGGTCTGGGGCCAACGTCCTGACTTTC. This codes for CASSLIGEGRWSGANVLTF.

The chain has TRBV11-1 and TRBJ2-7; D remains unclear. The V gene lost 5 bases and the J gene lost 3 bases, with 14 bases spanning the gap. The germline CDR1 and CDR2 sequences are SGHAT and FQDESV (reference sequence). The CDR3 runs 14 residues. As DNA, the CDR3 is TGTGCCAGCAGCGCCGTGGAGCCGCTCTACGAGCAGTACTTC. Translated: CASSAVEPLYEQYF.

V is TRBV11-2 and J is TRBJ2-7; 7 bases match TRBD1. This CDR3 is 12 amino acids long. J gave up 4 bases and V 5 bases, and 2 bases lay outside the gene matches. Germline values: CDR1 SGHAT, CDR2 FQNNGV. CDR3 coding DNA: TGTGCCAGCAGCCAGGACAGGTACGAGCAGTACTTC. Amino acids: CASSQDRYEQYF.

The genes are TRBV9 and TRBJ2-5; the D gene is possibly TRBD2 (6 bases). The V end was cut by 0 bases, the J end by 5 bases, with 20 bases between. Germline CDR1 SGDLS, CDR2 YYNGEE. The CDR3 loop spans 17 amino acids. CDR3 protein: CASSVGGVSGLWETQYF. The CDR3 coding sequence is TGTGCCAGCAGCGTAGGCGGGGTTTCGGGGTTATGGGAGACCCAGTACTTC.

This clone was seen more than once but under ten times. CDR3 region: CASGLVQGYVYGYTF. CDR3 bases: TGTGCTAGTGGTTTGGTACAGGGTTATGTTTATGGCTACACCTTC. This chain connects TRBV12-5 to TRBJ1-2, with D perhaps matching TRBD1 (6 bases). Germline CDR1 reads LGHNT; CDR2 reads FRNRAP. The CDR3 sequence is 15 residues long. Trimming removed 0 bases at V and 5 bases at J, with 13 bases between.

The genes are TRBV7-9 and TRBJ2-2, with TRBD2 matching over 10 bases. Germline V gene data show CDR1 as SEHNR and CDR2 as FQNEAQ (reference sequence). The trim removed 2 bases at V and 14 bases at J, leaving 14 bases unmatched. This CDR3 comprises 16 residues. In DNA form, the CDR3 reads TGTGCCAGCAGCTTATCCGATCCTAGCGGGGGACCAACCCTGTTTTTT. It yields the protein CASSLSDPSGGPTLFF.